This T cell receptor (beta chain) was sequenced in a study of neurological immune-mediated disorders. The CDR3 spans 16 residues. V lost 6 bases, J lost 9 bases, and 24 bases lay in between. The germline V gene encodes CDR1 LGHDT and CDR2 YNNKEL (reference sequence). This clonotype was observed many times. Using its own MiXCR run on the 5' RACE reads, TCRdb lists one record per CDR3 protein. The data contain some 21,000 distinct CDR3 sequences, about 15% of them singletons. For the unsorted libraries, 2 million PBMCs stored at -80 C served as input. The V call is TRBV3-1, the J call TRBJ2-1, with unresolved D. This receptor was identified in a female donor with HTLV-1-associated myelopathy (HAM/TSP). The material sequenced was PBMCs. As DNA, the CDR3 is TGTGCCAGCAGGCCAGAATTCCGTCACGAACGAGTTGAGCAGTTCTTC. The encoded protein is CASRPEFRHERVEQFF.